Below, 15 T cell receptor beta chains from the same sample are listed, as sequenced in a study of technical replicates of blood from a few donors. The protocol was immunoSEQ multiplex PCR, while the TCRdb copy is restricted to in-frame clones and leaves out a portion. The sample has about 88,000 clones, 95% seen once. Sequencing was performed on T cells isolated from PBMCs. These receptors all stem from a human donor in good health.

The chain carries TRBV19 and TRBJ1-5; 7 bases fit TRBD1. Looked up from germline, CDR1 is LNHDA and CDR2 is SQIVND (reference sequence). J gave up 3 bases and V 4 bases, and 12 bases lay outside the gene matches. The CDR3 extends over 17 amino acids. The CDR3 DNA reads TGTGCCAGTAGTAAAGCCCACGACAGGGCATTCAATCAGCCCCAGCATTTT. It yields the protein CASSKAHDRAFNQPQHF.

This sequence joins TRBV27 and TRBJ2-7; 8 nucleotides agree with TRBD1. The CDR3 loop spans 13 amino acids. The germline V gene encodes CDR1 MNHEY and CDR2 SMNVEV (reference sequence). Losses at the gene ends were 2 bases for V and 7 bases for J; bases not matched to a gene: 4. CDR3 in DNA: TGTGCCAGCAGTTTAAACAGGGGGTTGGAGCAGTACTTC. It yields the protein CASSLNRGLEQYF.

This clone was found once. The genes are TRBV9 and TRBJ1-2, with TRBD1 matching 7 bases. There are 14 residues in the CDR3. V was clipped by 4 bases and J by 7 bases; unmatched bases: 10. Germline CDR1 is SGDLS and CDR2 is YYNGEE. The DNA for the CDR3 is TGTGCCAGCAGCCCAGGACAGGAGGCGCGTGGCTACACCTTC. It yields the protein CASSPGQEARGYTF.

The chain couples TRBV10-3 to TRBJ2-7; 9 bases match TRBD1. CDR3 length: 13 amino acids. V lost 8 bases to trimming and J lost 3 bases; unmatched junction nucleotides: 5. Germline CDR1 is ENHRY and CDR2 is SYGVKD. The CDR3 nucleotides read TGTGCCATCCGGACAGGGGAGGGCTACGAGCAGTACTTC. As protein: CAIRTGEGYEQYF.

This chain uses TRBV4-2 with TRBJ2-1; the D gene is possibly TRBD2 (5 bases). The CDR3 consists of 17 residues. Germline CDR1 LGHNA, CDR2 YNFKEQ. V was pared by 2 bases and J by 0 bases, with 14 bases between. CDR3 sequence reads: CASSQQRSGSSYNEQFF. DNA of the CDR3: TGTGCCAGCAGCCAACAGCGGTCGGGCAGCTCCTACAATGAGCAGTTCTTC.

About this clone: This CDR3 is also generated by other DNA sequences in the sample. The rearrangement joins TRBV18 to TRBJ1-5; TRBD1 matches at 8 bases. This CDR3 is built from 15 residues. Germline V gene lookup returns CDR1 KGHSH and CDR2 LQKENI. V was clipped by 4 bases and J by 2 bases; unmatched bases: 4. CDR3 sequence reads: CASSLGQGGNQPQHF. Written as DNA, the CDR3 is TGTGCCAGCTCACTTGGACAGGGTGGCAATCAGCCCCAGCATTTT.

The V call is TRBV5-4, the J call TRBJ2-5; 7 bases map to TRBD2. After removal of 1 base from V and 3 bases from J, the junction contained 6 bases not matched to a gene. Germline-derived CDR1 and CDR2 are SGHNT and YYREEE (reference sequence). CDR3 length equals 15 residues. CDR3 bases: TGTGCCAGCAGCTTGATGGCGGGAGTGGAAGAGACCCAGTACTTC. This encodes CASSLMAGVEETQYF.

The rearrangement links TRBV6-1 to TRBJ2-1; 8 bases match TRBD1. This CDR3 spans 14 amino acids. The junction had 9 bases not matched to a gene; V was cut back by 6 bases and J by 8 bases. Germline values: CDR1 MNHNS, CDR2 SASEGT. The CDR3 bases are TGTGCCAGCAGACTACAGACAGGGGCTTATGAGCAGTTCTTC. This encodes CASRLQTGAYEQFF.

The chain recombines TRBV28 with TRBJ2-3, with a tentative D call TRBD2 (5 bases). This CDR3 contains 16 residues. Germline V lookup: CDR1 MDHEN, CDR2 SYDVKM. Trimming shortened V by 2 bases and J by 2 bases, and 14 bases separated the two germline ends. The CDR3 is CASSLEVEGYTDTQYF. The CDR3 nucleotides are TGTGCCAGCAGTTTAGAGGTAGAGGGATACACAGATACGCAGTATTTT. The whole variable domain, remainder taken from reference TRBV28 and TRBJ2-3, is DVKVTQSSRYLVKRTGEKVFLECVQDMDHENMFWYRQDPGLGLRLIYFSYDVKMKEKGDIPEGYSVSREKKERFSLILESASTNQTSMYLCASSLEVEGYTDTQYFGPGTRLTVL.

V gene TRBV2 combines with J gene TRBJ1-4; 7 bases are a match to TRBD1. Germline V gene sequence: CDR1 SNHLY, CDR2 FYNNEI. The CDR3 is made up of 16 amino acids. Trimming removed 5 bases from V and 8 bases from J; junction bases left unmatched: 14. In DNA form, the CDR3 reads TGTGCCAGCAGTCGTTCCGCAGGGGGTTCGCTCGAAAAACTGTTTTTT. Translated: CASSRSAGGSLEKLFF.

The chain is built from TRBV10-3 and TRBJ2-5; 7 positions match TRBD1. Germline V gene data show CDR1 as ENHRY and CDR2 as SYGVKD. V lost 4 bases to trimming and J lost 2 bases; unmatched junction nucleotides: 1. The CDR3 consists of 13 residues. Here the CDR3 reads CAISGGQQETQYF. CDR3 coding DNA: TGTGCCATCAGTGGGGGACAGCAAGAGACCCAGTACTTC.

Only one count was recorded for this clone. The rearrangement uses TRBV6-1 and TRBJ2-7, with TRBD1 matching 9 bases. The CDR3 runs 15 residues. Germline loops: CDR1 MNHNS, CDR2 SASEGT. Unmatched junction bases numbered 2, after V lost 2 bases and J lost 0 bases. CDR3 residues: CASSERTGVSYEQYF. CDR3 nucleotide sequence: TGTGCCAGCAGTGAAAGGACAGGGGTCTCCTACGAGCAGTACTTC.

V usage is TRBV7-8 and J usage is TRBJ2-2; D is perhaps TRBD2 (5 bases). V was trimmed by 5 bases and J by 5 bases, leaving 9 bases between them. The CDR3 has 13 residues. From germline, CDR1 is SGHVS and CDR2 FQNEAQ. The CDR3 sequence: CASSRPGTGELFF. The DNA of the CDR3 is TGTGCCAGCAGCCGGCCGGGGACCGGGGAGCTGTTTTTT.

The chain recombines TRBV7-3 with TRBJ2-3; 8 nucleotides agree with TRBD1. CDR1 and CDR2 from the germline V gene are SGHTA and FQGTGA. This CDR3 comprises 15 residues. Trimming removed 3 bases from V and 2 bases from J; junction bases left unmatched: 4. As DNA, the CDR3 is TGTGCCAGCAGCTTCGGGACAGGATTCACAGATACGCAGTATTTT. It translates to CASSFGTGFTDTQYF.

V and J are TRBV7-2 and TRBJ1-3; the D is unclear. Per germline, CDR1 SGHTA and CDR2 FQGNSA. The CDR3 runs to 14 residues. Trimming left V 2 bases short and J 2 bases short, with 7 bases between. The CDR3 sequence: CASSLRGPGNTIYF. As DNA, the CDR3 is TGTGCCAGCAGCTTACGAGGTCCTGGAAACACCATATATTTT.